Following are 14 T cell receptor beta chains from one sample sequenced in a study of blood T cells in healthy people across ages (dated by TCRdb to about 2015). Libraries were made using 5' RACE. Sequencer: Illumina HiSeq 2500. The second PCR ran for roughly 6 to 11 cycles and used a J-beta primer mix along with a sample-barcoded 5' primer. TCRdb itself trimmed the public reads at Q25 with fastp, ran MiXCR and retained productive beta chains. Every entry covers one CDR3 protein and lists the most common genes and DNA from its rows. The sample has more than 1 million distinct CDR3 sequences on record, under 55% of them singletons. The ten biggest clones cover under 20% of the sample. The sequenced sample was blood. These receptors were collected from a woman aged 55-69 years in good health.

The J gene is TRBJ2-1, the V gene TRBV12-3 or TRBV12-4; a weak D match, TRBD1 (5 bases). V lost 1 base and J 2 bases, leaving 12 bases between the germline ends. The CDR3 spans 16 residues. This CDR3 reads CASSLVGRVPYNEQFF. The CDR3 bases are TGTGCCAGCAGTTTAGTGGGGCGAGTACCCTACAATGAGCAGTTCTTC.

The CDR3 is CASLDPGQETQYF. The CDR3 coding sequence is TGTGCCAGCCTGGATCCGGGACAAGAGACCCAGTACTTC. The chain couples TRBV11-2 to TRBJ2-5; D may be TRBD2 (5 bases). The ends were cut back, 8 bases at V and 2 bases at J, with 12 bases in the middle. Germline V lookup: CDR1 SGHAT, CDR2 FQNNGV. The CDR3 runs 13 residues. Filled out from reference TRBV11-2 and TRBJ2-5, the complete variable domain reads EAGVAQSPRYKIIEKRQSVAFWCNPISGHATLYWYQQILGQGPKLLIQFQNNGVVDDSQLPKDRFSAERLKGVDSTLKIQPAKLEDSAVYLCASLDPGQETQYFGPGTRLLVL.

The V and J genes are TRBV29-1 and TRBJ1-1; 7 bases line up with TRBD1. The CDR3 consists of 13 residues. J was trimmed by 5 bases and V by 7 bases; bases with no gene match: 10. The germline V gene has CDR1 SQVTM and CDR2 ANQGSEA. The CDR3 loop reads CSASQGSGTEAFF. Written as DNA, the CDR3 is TGCAGCGCCTCACAGGGGAGCGGTACTGAAGCTTTCTTT.

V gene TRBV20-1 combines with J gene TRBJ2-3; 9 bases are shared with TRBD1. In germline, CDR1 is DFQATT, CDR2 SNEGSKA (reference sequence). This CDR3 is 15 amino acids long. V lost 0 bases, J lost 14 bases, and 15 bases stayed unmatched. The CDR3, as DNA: TGCAGTGCTAGAGATGACAGGGGGAGACACAGATACGCGTATTTT. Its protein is CSARDDRGRHRYAYF.

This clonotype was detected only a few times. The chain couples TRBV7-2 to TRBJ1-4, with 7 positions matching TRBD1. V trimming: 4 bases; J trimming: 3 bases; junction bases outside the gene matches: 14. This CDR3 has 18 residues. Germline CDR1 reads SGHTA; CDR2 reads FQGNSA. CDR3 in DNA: TGTGCCAGCAGCTCAATTTGGGCAGGGACAGAGGCTAATGAAAAACTGTTTTTT. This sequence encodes CASSSIWAGTEANEKLFF.

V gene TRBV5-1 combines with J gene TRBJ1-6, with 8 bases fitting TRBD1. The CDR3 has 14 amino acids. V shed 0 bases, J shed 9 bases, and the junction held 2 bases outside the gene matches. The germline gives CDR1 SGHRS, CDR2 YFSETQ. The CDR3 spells CASSLGDRTSPLHF. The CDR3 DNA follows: TGCGCCAGCAGCTTGGGGGACAGGACTTCACCCCTCCACTTT.

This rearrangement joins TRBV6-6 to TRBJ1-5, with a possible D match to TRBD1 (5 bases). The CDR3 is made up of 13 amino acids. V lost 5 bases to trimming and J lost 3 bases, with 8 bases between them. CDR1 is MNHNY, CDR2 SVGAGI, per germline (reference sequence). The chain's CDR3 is CASSRGVNQPQHF. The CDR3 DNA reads TGTGCCAGCAGTCGGGGCGTCAATCAGCCCCAGCATTTT.

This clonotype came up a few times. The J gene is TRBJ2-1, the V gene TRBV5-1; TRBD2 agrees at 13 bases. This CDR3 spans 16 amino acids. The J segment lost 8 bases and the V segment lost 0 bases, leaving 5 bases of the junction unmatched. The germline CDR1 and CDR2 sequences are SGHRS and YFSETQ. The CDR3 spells CASSLAGLAGVDEQFF. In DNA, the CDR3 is TGCGCCAGCAGCTTGGCCGGACTAGCGGGAGTTGATGAGCAGTTCTTC.

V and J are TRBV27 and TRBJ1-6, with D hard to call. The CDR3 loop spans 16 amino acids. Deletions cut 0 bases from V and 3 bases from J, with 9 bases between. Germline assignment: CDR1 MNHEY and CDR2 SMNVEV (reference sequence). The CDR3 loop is CASSLSEGDYNSPLHF. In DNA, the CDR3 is TGTGCCAGCAGTTTATCGGAGGGTGACTATAATTCACCCCTCCACTTT.

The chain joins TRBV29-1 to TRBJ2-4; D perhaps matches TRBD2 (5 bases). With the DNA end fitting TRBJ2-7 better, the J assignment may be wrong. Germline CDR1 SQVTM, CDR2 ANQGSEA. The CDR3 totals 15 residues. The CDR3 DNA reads TGCAGCGTCCAAGCGGAGGCTTCTTTCGGCTACGAGCAGTACTTC. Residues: CSVQAEASFGYEQYF.

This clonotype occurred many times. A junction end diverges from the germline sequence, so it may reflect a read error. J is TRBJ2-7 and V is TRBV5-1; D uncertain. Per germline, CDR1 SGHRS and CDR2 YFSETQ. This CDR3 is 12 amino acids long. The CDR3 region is CASSSASYEQYF. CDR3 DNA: TGTGCCAGCAGTTCGGCGTCCTACGAGCAGTACTTC.

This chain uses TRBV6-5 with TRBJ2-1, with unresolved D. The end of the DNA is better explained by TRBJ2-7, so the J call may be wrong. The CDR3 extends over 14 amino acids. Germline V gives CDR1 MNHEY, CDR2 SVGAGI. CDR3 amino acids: CASSSLSSYNEQYF. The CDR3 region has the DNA TGTGCCAGCAGTTCTCTGAGCTCCTACAATGAGCAGTACTTC.

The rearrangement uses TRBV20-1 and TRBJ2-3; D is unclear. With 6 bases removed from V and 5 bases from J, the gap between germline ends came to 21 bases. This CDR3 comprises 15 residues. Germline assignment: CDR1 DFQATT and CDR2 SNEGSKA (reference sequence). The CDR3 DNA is TGCAGTGCCCGACCGGACGGAAGGGTCTTAGATACGCAGTATTTT. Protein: CSARPDGRVLDTQYF.

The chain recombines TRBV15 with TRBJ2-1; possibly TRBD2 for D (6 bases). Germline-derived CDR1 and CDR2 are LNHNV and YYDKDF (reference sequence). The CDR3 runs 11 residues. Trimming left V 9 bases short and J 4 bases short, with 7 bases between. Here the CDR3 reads CATGTYNEQFF. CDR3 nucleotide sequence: TGTGCCACTGGGACTTACAATGAGCAGTTCTTC.